This T cell receptor beta chain originates from a study of preoperative IRX-2 immunotherapy in early breast cancer. The protocol was immunoSEQ multiplex PCR, while the TCRdb copy is restricted to in-frame clones and leaves out a portion. This table has around 25,000 clones, 80% to 90% appearing once. Treatment noted: preoperative locoregional IRX-2 cytokine immunotherapy. Samples came from a phase Ib trial of preoperative locoregional IRX-2 cytokine immunotherapy. Germline V gene data show CDR1 as MNHNS and CDR2 as SASEGT. J was trimmed by 3 bases and V by 2 bases; bases with no gene match: 2. This CDR3 is 14 amino acids long.

The sequence derives from a human donor with breast cancer. The chain couples TRBV6-1 to TRBJ2-7; the match to TRBD2 covers 9 bases. Sequencing was performed on tumor tissue, taken after IRX-2 immunotherapy. Here the CDR3 reads CASSERGGVYEQYF. CDR3 DNA: TGTGCCAGCAGTGAACGCGGGGGGGTCTACGAGCAGTACTTC.